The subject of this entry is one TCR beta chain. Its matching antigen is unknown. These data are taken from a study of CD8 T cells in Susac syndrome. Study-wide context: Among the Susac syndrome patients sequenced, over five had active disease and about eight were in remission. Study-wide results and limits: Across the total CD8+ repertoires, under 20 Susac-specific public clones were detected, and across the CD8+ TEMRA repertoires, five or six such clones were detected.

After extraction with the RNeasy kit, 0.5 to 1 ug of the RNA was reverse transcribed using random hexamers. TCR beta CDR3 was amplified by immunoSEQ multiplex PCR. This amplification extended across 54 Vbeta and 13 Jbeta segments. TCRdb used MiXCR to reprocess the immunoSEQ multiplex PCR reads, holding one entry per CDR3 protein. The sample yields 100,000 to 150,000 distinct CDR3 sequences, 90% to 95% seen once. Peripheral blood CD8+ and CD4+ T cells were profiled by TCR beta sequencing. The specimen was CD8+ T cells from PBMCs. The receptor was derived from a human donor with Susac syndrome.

DNA for the CDR3: TGTGCCAGCAGCCAGGGACCCGACTTCTCCGGCTACACCTTC. It is translated as CASSQGPDFSGYTF. This chain joins TRBV6-4 and TRBJ1-2; the D gene is possibly TRBD1 (5 bases). CDR1 is MRHNA, CDR2 SNTAGT, per germline. Between the trimmed V and J ends, which lost 6 bases and 8 bases, there was a span of 19 bases. The CDR3 contains 14 residues.